This T cell receptor beta chain is drawn from a study of T cell changes during pregnancy in multiple sclerosis. The data were produced by immunoSEQ multiplex PCR, yet TCRdb's version contains in-frame clones alone and is incomplete. Of around 100,000 clones listed, about 90% were seen once; the top ten hold approximately 2%. V lost 0 bases, J lost 1 base, and 9 bases lay in between. CDR1 GTSNPN and CDR2 SVGIG come from the germline V gene (reference sequence). The CDR3 covers 14 residues. The source is a female donor with multiple sclerosis, enrolled in a pregnancy study. This rearrangement joins TRBV30 to TRBJ2-5; D is possibly TRBD1 (6 bases). This sample comprised peripheral blood, obtained after pregnancy. The CDR3 reads CAWSVGGSQETQYF. CDR3 DNA sequence: TGTGCCTGGAGTGTAGGGGGAAGCCAAGAGACCCAGTACTTC.